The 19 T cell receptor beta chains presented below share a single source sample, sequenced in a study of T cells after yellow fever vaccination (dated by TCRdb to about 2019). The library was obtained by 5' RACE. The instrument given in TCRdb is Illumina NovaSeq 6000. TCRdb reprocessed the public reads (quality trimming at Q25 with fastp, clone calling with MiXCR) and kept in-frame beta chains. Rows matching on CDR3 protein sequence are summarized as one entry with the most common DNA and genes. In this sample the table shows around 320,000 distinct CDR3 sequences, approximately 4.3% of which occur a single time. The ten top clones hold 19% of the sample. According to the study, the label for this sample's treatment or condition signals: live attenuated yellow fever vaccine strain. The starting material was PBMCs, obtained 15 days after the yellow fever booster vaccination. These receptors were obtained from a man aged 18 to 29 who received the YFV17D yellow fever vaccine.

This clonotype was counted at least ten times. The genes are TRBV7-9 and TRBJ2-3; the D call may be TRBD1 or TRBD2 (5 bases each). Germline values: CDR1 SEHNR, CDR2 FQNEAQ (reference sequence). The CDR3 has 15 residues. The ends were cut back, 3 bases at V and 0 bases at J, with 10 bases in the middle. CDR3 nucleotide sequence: TGTGCCAGCAGCTTTCGAGGGGCAAGCACAGATACGCAGTATTTT. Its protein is CASSFRGASTDTQYF. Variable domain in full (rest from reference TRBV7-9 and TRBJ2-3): DTGVSQNPRHKITKRGQNVTFRCDPISEHNRLYWYRQTLGQGPEFLTYFQNEAQLEKSRLLSDRFSAERPKGSFSTLEIQRTEQGDSAMYLCASSFRGASTDTQYFGPGTRLTVL.

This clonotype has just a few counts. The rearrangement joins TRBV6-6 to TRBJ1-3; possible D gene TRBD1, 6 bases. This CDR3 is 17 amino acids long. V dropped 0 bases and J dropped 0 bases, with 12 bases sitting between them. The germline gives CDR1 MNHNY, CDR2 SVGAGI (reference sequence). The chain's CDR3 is CASSYSWGHYSGNTIYF. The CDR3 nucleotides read TGTGCCAGCAGTTACTCCTGGGGACATTACTCTGGAAACACCATATATTTT.

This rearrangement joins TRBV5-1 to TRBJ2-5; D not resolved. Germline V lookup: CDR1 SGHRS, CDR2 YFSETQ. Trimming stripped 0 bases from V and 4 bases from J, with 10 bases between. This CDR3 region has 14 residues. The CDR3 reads CASSLEWGAETQYF. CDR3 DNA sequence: TGCGCCAGCAGCTTGGAGTGGGGTGCAGAGACCCAGTACTTC.

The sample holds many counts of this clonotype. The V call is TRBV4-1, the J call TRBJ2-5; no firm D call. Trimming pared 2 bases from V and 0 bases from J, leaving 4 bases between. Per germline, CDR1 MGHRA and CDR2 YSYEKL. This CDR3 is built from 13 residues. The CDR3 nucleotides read TGCGCCAGCAGCCAAACGCACCAAGAGACCCAGTACTTC. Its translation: CASSQTHQETQYF.

CDR3 sequence reads: CASSVGAETDTQYF. The CDR3 nucleotides are TGCGCCAGCAGCGTCGGGGCGGAAACAGATACGCAGTATTTT. The J gene is TRBJ2-3, the V gene TRBV5-1, with D perhaps being TRBD1 or TRBD2 (5 bases each). V lost 4 bases to trimming and J lost 3 bases, with 12 bases between them. Per germline, CDR1 SGHRS and CDR2 YFSETQ. The CDR3 loop spans 14 amino acids.

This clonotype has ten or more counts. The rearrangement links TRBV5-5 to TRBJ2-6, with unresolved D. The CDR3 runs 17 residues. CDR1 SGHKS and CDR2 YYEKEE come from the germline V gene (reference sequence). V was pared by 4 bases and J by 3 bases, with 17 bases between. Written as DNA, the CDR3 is TGTGCCAGCAGCCGCGACGCATTTGGGGATGGGGCCAACGTCCTGACTTTC. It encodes CASSRDAFGDGANVLTF.

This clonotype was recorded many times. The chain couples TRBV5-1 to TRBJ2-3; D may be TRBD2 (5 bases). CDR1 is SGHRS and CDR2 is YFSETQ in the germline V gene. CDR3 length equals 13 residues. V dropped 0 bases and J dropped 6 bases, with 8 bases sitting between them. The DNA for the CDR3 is TGCGCCAGCAGCTTGGAATGGAGGGATACGCAGTATTTT. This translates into CASSLEWRDTQYF.

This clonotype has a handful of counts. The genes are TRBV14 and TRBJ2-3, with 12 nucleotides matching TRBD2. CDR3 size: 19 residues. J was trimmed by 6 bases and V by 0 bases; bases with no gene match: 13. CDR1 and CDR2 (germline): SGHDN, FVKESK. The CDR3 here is CASSQESGWTSGAWDTQYF. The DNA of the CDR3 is TGTGCCAGCAGCCAAGAATCGGGGTGGACTAGCGGGGCGTGGGATACGCAGTATTTT.

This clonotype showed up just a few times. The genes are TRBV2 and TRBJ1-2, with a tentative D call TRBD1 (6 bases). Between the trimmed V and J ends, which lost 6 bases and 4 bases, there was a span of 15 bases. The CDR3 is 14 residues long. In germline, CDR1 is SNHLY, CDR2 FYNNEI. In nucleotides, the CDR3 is TGTGCCAGCAGGAAGGACAGCTTTAGCTATGGCTACACCTTC. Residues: CASRKDSFSYGYTF.

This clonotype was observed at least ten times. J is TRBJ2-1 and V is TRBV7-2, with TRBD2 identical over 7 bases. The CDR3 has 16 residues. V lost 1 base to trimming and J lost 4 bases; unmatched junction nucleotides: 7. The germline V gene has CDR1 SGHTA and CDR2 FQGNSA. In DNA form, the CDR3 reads TGTGCCAGCAGCTTAGTGCGTCTAGCGGTTTACAATGAGCAGTTCTTC. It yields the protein CASSLVRLAVYNEQFF.

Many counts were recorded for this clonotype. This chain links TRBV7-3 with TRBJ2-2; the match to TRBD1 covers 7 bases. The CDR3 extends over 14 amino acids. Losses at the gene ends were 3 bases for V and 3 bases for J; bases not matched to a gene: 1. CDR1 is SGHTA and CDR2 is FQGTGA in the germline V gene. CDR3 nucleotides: TGTGCCAGCAGCTTGACAGGGTACACCGGGGAGCTGTTTTTT. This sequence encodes CASSLTGYTGELFF.

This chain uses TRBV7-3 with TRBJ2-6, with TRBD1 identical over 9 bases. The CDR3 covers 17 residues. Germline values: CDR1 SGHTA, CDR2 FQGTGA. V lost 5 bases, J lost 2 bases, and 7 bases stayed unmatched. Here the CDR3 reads CASSPGTGITGANVLTF. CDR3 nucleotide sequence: TGTGCCAGCAGCCCAGGGACAGGGATCACTGGGGCCAACGTCCTGACTTTC.

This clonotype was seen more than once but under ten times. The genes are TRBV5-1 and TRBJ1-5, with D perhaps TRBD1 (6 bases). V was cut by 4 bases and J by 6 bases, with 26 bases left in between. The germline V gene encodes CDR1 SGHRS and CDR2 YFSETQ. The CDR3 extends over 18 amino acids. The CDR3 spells CASSVPAGEEPGGQPQHF. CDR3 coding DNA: TGCGCCAGCAGCGTGCCGGCAGGGGAGGAACCTGGAGGTCAGCCCCAGCATTTT. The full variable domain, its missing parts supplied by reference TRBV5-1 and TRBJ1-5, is KAGVTQTPRYLIKTRGQQVTLSCSPISGHRSVSWYQQTPGQGLQFLFEYFSETQRNKGNFPGRFSGRQFSNSRSEMNVSTLELGDSALYLCASSVPAGEEPGGQPQHFGDGTRLSIL.

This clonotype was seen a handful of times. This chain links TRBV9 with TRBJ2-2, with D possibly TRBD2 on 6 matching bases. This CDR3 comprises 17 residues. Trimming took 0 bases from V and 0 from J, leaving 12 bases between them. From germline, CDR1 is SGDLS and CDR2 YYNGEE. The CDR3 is CASSVERVTANTGELFF. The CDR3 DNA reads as TGTGCCAGCAGCGTAGAGCGGGTTACCGCGAACACCGGGGAGCTGTTTTTT.

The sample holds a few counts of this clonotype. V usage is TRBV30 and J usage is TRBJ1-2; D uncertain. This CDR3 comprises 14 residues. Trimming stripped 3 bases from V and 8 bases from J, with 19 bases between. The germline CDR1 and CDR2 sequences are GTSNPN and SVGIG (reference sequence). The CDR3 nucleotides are TGTGCCTGGAGCGAAACGGGAGTTCAGAGGGGCTACACCTTC. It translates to CAWSETGVQRGYTF.

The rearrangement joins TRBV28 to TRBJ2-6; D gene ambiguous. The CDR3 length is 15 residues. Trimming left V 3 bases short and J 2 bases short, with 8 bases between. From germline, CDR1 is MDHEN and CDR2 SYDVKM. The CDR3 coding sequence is TGTGCCAGCAGTTTCTCAGGTGCTGGGGCCAACGTCCTGACTTTC. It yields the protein CASSFSGAGANVLTF.

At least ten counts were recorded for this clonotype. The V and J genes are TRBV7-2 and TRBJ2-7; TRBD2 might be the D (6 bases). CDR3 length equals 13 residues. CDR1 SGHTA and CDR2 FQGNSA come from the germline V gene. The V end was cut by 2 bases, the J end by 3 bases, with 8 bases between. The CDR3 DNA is TGTGCCAGCAGCTTAATCGGGGGCTACGAGCAGTACGTC. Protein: CASSLIGGYEQYV.

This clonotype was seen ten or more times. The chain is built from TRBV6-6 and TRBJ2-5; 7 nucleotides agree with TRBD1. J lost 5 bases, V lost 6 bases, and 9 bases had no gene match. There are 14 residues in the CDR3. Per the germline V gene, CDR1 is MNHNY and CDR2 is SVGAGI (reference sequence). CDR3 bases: TGTGCCAGCAGAGCCGGGACAGCTTGGGAGACCCAGTACTTC. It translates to CASRAGTAWETQYF.

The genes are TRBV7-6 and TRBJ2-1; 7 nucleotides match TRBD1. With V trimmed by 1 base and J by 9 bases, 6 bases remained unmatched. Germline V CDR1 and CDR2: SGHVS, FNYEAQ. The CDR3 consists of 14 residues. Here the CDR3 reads CASSLEGQLAEQFF. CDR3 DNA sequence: TGTGCCAGCAGCTTAGAGGGACAGCTCGCTGAGCAGTTCTTC.